This T cell receptor (beta chain) is from a study of T-cell reconstitution after alpha-beta-depleted transplantation in children. V shed 3 bases, J shed 6 bases, and the junction held 5 bases outside the gene matches. The CDR3 spans 15 residues. Looked up from germline, CDR1 is LGHNA and CDR2 is YSLEER. This clonotype was recorded many times. Unique molecular identifiers featured in how the TCRbeta library was prepared. From the PCR reads, TCRdb called clonotypes with MiXCR, one entry per CDR3 protein. The data contain 100,000 to 120,000 distinct CDR3 sequences, 10% of them seen just once; the ten biggest clones take up approximately 8%.

The source of this sequence is a human donor who donated a stem cell graft to a child with acute lymphoblastic leukemia. The sequencing used PBMCs from the stem cell graft donor, collected from the stem cell graft. This chain links TRBV4-3 with TRBJ2-1; TRBD2 aligns across 10 bases. In DNA, the CDR3 is TGCGCCAGCAGCCAGTCCAGCGGGAGGGCCAATGAGCAGTTCTTC. This codes for CASSQSSGRANEQFF.